The rows below give T cell receptor beta chains drawn from one sample of a study of metastatic and nonmetastatic thyroid tumors. With MiXCR, TCRdb reprocessed the PCR reads. The sample gives 20,000 to 25,000 clones, roughly a fifth of which show up once; more than 6.5% is in the top ten. The sample taken for sequencing was blood. These receptor sequences come from a female donor with papillary thyroid cancer or a benign thyroid nodule (not recorded which). Some clones in this sample may be carry-over from other donors' samples. The CDR3 runs from the conserved cysteine through the conserved F or W. D genes are given only for firm matches. Clone size is shown for a subset of rows, as once, few, many or a class of expanded clone.

len,d_gene,v_gene,abundance,CDR3aa
16,TRBD1,TRBV4-3,many,CASSQETGTGGNEQFF
15,.,TRBV7-2,many,CASSLLLSGANVLTF
15,.,TRBV29-1,many,CSVERGSLMGETQYF
13,.,TRBV6-1,.,CASTELESQPQHF
12,TRBD1,TRBV6-5,.,CASSYGQGMQFF
13,TRBD2,TRBV12-3/TRBV12-4,few,CSSAPLAGGEQFF
15,.,TRBV4-2,many,CASSQDLGANQPQHF
16,.,TRBV29-1,many,CSALHGASVDTGELFF
15,.,TRBV12-3/TRBV12-4,many,CASTHNAGGNQPQHF
16,TRBD2,TRBV20-1,many,CSASHGVAGEGETQYF
15,.,TRBV20-1,medium-sized,CSARDPTGGGDTQYF
14,.,TRBV5-1,many,CASSRWDFEGGKDF
15,.,TRBV20-1,medium-sized,CSARDRLRVAYEQYF
13,.,TRBV9,.,CASSVSRGGELFF
13,.,TRBV20-1,.,CSASNGSKQPQHF
15,TRBD2,TRBV7-2,.,CASSFVAGDVGELFF
19,.,TRBV6-2/TRBV6-3,.,CASSPTVQGSLFANSPLNF
16,.,TRBV12-3/TRBV12-4,few,CASSLKLAERYNEQFF
14,TRBD2,TRBV29-1,many,CSVGGTIAGYEQYF
12,.,TRBV20-1,many,CSARGPSGEQYF
15,.,TRBV7-2,.,CASSPRRASGNTIYF
16,TRBD2,TRBV4-2,many,CASSPQGTSGLGEQYF
14,.,TRBV6-1,few,CASIEARTDYEQYF
16,TRBD2,TRBV20-1,many,CSAKGASGMTRETQYF
17,TRBD2,TRBV7-8,many,CASSLGPRAGSYYEQYF
14,.,TRBV2,.,CASRHQAHNQPQHF
15,.,TRBV20-1,.,CSSEAGGGTGYGYTF
13,TRBD2,TRBV6-1,medium-sized,CATLREGDYEQYF
16,.,TRBV11-2,many,CASSLDSTGYQETQYF
14,TRBD1,TRBV5-6,few,CASSGDRDPHTQYF
16,TRBD1,TRBV19,.,CASLRQGRVLNTEAFF
13,.,TRBV19,.,CASSIVTNTEAFF
15,.,TRBV4-1,.,CASSQDGGSNQPQHF
14,.,TRBV19,many,CASKVGPSTDTQYF
14,.,TRBV7-9,many,CASSGQSSYNEQFF
14,TRBD2,TRBV6-4,many,CASSDRGEGDTQYF
13,.,TRBV2,few,CASIAGIKLCYTF
14,TRBD1,TRBV7-3,many,CASSQGTGASPLHF
13,.,TRBV6-1,few,CASTQAGGAEQFF
14,.,TRBV5-4,many,CASSLNLLPDTQYF
17,TRBD2,TRBV5-4,many,CASSMDMGRGKLDEQFF
16,.,TRBV28,few,CASTSPGQTLDNEKFF
15,TRBD1,TRBV30,.,CAWSPGQGAPGELFF
18,TRBD1,TRBV7-8,few,CASSLGGGTGPQLWGYTF
14,.,TRBV6-5,few,CASTLARGESGYTF
14,TRBD1,TRBV20-1,.,CSAPRQGVGYEQYF
13,TRBD1,TRBV7-3,medium-sized,CASSRQGDTEAFF
15,.,TRBV6-1,many,CASSGTRSGANVLTF
15,.,TRBV6-4,few,CASARGGLKGSPLHF
13,.,TRBV20-1,once,CSASAVRDIEQFF
17,TRBD2,TRBV19,many,CASSRAGRLAGAETQYF